The 4 T cell receptor beta chains below all came from one sample that was sequenced in a study of T cell responses to AZD1222 COVID-19 vaccine. Profiling relied on immunoSEQ multiplex PCR, and the TCRdb table lists in-frame clones only, not all of them. Of 120,000 to 150,000 clones in the sample, roughly 86% were seen once. The sequences come from peripheral blood, collected 28 days after the second AZD1222 dose. These receptors originate from an adult who received the AZD1222 COVID-19 vaccine.

The chain combines TRBV5-1 with TRBJ2-1; 15 bases match TRBD2. The CDR3 is 16 amino acids. V was clipped by 4 bases and J by 7 bases; unmatched bases: 6. The germline V gene encodes CDR1 SGHRS and CDR2 YFSETQ. The CDR3 loop is CASSPRTSGGGNEQFF. The CDR3 DNA reads TGCGCCAGCAGCCCTCGGACTAGCGGGGGGGGTAATGAGCAGTTCTTC.

The chain is built from TRBV3-1 (or the pseudogene TRBV3-2) and TRBJ2-5; 7 bases match TRBD1. The CDR3 is made up of 19 amino acids. V dropped 0 bases and J dropped 0; count of bases not matched to a gene: 13. The germline gives CDR1 LGHDT, CDR2 YNNKEL (reference sequence). Here the CDR3 reads CASSQDRSWRTGYQETQYF. The DNA for the CDR3 is TGTGCCAGCAGCCAAGATCGCTCTTGGAGGACAGGATACCAAGAGACCCAGTACTTC.

The chain recombines TRBV7-6 with TRBJ1-2; no clear D. CDR3 length: 13 amino acids. CDR1 is SGHVS, CDR2 FNYEAQ, per germline. V lost 1 base and J 4 bases, leaving 7 bases between the germline ends. The CDR3 DNA sequence: TGTGCCAGCAGCTTAGGGGGAGGCTATGGCTACACCTTC. This sequence encodes CASSLGGGYGYTF. The variable domain in full, with the rest retrieved from reference TRBV7-6 and TRBJ1-2, is GAGVSQSPRYKVTKRGQDVALRCDPISGHVSLYWYRQALGQGPEFLTYFNYEAQQDKSGLPNDRFSAERPEGSISTLTIQRTEQRDSAMYRCASSLGGGYGYTFGSGTRLTVV.

The V gene is TRBV7-2, the J gene TRBJ1-5; D gene ambiguous. Germline values: CDR1 SGHTA, CDR2 FQGNSA. CDR3 length: 13 amino acids. Trimming took off 6 bases at V and 5 bases at J, with 11 bases between the two ends. The CDR3 protein is CASSPLEYQPQHF. The CDR3, as DNA: TGTGCCAGCAGTCCCCTGGAGTATCAGCCCCAGCATTTT.